The next 30 T cell receptor beta chains were all read from a single sample in a study of T cell changes during pregnancy in multiple sclerosis. The method was immunoSEQ multiplex PCR; TCRdb's version includes in-frame clones alone and lacks a portion of them. The sample contains under 55,000 clones, around 92% of which appear only once. The source was CD4+ T cells from peripheral blood mononuclear cells, collected in the third trimester of pregnancy. Receptor source: a female donor with multiple sclerosis, enrolled in a pregnancy study.

This chain links TRBV18 with TRBJ1-1; 12 bases align to TRBD1. Germline CDR1 reads KGHSH; CDR2 reads LQKENI. V was clipped by 8 bases and J by 6 bases; unmatched bases: 4. This CDR3 is 13 amino acids long. The CDR3 spells CASLRDRGPEAFF. The DNA of the CDR3 is TGTGCCAGCCTCCGGGACAGGGGGCCTGAAGCTTTCTTT.

J is TRBJ2-1 and V is TRBV19; perhaps TRBD1 as D (5 bases). V was pared by 4 bases and J by 11 bases, with 9 bases between. The CDR3 covers 11 residues. Germline values: CDR1 LNHDA, CDR2 SQIVND (reference sequence). For the CDR3, the DNA is TGTGCCAGTAGTACCAGACAGAAGCAGTTCTTC. Translating it yields CASSTRQKQFF. Drawing the rest from reference TRBV19 and TRBJ2-1, the complete variable domain is DGGITQSPKYLFRKEGQNVTLSCEQNLNHDAMYWYRQDPGQGLRLIYYSQIVNDFQKGDIAEGYSVSREKKESFPLTVTSAQKNPTAFYLCASSTRQKQFFGPGTRLTVL.

The V and J genes are TRBV5-1 and TRBJ1-1; D call uncertain. In germline, CDR1 is SGHRS, CDR2 YFSETQ. The CDR3 sequence is 13 residues long. Trimming removed 2 bases at V and 1 base at J, with 6 bases between. CDR3 nucleotides: TGCGCCAGCAGCTTCCGCGAGAACACTGAAGCTTTCTTT. Protein sequence: CASSFRENTEAFF.

In its sample, this clone was seen a few times. The chain uses TRBV13 and TRBJ2-5; 10 bases fit TRBD2. After removal of 6 bases from V and 5 bases from J, the junction contained 6 bases not matched to a gene. The CDR3 has 14 amino acids. Germline V gene sequence: CDR1 PRHDT, CDR2 FYEKMQ (reference sequence). CDR3 DNA sequence: TGTGCCAGCAGTTTTACTAGCGGGGTCGAGACCCAGTACTTC. This sequence encodes CASSFTSGVETQYF.

The chain couples TRBV7-2 to TRBJ1-1, with 8 positions matching TRBD1. The junction had 13 bases not matched to a gene; V was cut back by 2 bases and J by 8 bases. The CDR3 contains 16 residues. Looked up from germline, CDR1 is SGHTA and CDR2 is FQGNSA. This CDR3 reads CASSLIGGQELLEAFF. The CDR3, as DNA: TGTGCCAGCAGCTTAATAGGGGGACAGGAGTTACTCGAAGCTTTCTTT.

The chain uses TRBV4-3 and TRBJ2-3; 8 positions match TRBD2. The CDR3 contains 18 residues. Germline values: CDR1 LGHNA, CDR2 YSLEER. The trim removed 1 base at V and 2 bases at J, leaving 11 bases unmatched. CDR3 region: CASSQAPVVAGLTDTQYF. The CDR3 region has the DNA TGCGCCAGCAGCCAAGCGCCCGTGGTAGCGGGGCTCACAGATACGCAGTATTTT.

A single count supports this clone. V is TRBV6-5 and J is TRBJ1-2; no clear D. The CDR3 contains 12 residues. Trimming removed 6 bases at V and 8 bases at J, with 13 bases between. CDR1 and CDR2 from the germline V gene are MNHEY and SVGAGI. CDR3: CASSTGSRGYTF. In DNA form, the CDR3 reads TGTGCCAGCAGCACCGGGTCTCGGGGCTACACCTTC.

This chain links TRBV30 with TRBJ1-4; D uncertain. Trimming cost V 0 bases and J 8 bases, with 13 bases left between them. The CDR3 spans 14 residues. CDR1 GTSNPN and CDR2 SVGIG come from the germline V gene (reference sequence). The CDR3 protein is CAWSVPGIREKLFF. Written as DNA, the CDR3 is TGTGCCTGGAGTGTCCCGGGGATTAGGGAAAAACTGTTTTTT.

CDR3 in amino acids: CASGRDRGLTGELFF. The CDR3 nucleotides read TGTGCTAGTGGTCGTGACAGGGGACTGACCGGGGAGCTGTTTTTT. V and J are TRBV12-5 and TRBJ2-2, with 8 bases that match TRBD1. The ends lost 5 bases at V and 5 bases at J; junction bases unmatched: 7. CDR3 length: 15 residues. Germline CDR1 reads LGHNT; CDR2 reads FRNRAP.

The CDR3 DNA reads as TGTGCCAGCAGGGAGCGGGGGGGCTGGGAGACCCAGTACTTC. Amino acids: CASRERGGWETQYF. V is TRBV2 and J is TRBJ2-5; 10 positions match TRBD2. The CDR3 is 14 amino acids. Germline V gene sequence: CDR1 SNHLY, CDR2 FYNNEI. With V trimmed by 6 bases and J by 5 bases, 6 bases remained unmatched.

The chain combines TRBV7-7 with TRBJ2-3, with D perhaps matching TRBD2 (6 bases). V dropped 3 bases and J dropped 5 bases, with 9 bases sitting between them. CDR1 and CDR2 (germline): SSHAT, FNYEAQ (reference sequence). The CDR3 contains 13 residues. CDR3: CASSLRRGDTQYF. The CDR3 nucleotides read TGTGCCAGCAGCTTGCGGAGGGGAGATACGCAGTATTTT.

The chain uses TRBV6-1 and TRBJ1-2, with a possible D match to TRBD1 (6 bases). This CDR3 spans 14 amino acids. Germline loops: CDR1 MNHNS, CDR2 SASEGT. Trimming stripped 0 bases from V and 3 bases from J, with 8 bases between. This chain's CDR3 is CASSEAAGDYGYTF. As DNA, the CDR3 is TGTGCCAGCAGTGAAGCGGCAGGGGACTATGGCTACACCTTC.

This clone has just one count. V and J are TRBV28 and TRBJ2-2, with 15 nucleotides matching TRBD2. This CDR3 spans 20 amino acids. CDR1 MDHEN and CDR2 SYDVKM come from the germline V gene. V shed 2 bases and J 1 base; nucleotides not matched to a gene: 8. CDR3 DNA: TGTGCCAGCAGTTTACTAGGACTAGCGGGGGGGTTGTTGAACACCGGGGAGCTGTTTTTT. Encoded protein: CASSLLGLAGGLLNTGELFF.

The chain uses TRBV4-1 and TRBJ2-3; no firm D call. In germline, CDR1 is MGHRA, CDR2 YSYEKL. Trimming pared 2 bases from V and 5 bases from J, leaving 17 bases between. The CDR3 totals 16 residues. This CDR3 reads CASSQYGDGEGDTQYF. The DNA of the CDR3 is TGCGCCAGCAGCCAATATGGTGACGGAGAAGGAGATACGCAGTATTTT.

V is TRBV11-2 and J is TRBJ1-1; D unresolved. The germline V gene encodes CDR1 SGHAT and CDR2 FQNNGV. The germline V and J ends were trimmed by 6 bases and 2 bases, with 10 bases remaining between them. The CDR3 totals 13 residues. CDR3 loop: CASSFRGNTEAFF. CDR3 DNA sequence: TGTGCCAGCAGTTTCCGCGGAAACACTGAAGCTTTCTTT.

This chain joins TRBV9 and TRBJ2-7, with D perhaps matching TRBD2 (6 bases). V lost 4 bases, J lost 3 bases, and 14 bases lay in between. This CDR3 is built from 14 residues. Germline loops: CDR1 SGDLS, CDR2 YYNGEE. This CDR3 is CASSPSGVGYEQYF. The CDR3, as DNA: TGTGCCAGCAGCCCGTCGGGAGTCGGCTACGAGCAGTACTTC.

In its sample, this clone was seen once. The chain employs TRBV30 and TRBJ1-3; D gene uncertain. Germline V gene lookup returns CDR1 GTSNPN and CDR2 SVGIG (reference sequence). The CDR3 consists of 13 residues. The V end lost 3 bases, the J end lost 0 bases, and 6 bases lay between the germline ends. This CDR3 is CAWSLRSGNTIYF. Here the CDR3 DNA reads TGTGCCTGGAGCCTACGCTCTGGAAACACCATATATTTT.

The chain combines TRBV7-3 with TRBJ2-1; D possibly corresponds to TRBD1 (6 bases). CDR1 is SGHTA, CDR2 FQGTGA, per germline. The CDR3 spans 14 residues. Between the trimmed V and J ends, which lost 5 bases and 6 bases, there was a span of 14 bases. CDR3 nucleotide sequence: TGTGCCAGCAGCCCCAGCAGGGGAAGCAATGAGCAGTTCTTC. Translating gives CASSPSRGSNEQFF.

With regard to this clone: Other DNA sequences in the same sample also yield this CDR3. The chain links TRBV7-8 to TRBJ1-1; perhaps TRBD1 as D (5 bases). Per germline, CDR1 SGHVS and CDR2 FQNEAQ. The CDR3 is 14 residues long. Trimming cost V 1 base and J 1 base, with 7 bases left between them. The CDR3 coding sequence is TGTGCCAGCAGCTTAGTCGGGGGGAACACTGAAGCTTTCTTT. It specifies CASSLVGGNTEAFF.

The CDR3 here is CASSLQGTINQPQHF. The CDR3 DNA follows: TGTGCCAGCAGTTTACAGGGCACCATAAATCAGCCCCAGCATTTT. The chain is built from TRBV28 and TRBJ1-5; perhaps TRBD1 as D (5 bases). The CDR3 sequence is 15 residues long. Trimming stripped 2 bases from V and 4 bases from J, with 12 bases between. Germline loops: CDR1 MDHEN, CDR2 SYDVKM.

The CDR3 sequence: CASSLAGFQPQHF. The DNA of the CDR3 is TGTGCCAGCAGCTTAGCCGGGTTTCAGCCCCAGCATTTT. The chain carries TRBV7-8 and TRBJ1-5; D uncertain. The germline V gene has CDR1 SGHVS and CDR2 FQNEAQ. CDR3 length: 13 amino acids. V was trimmed by 0 bases and J by 6 bases, leaving 6 bases between them.

The CDR3 is CASSSGPTAGYTGELFF. For the CDR3, the DNA is TGTGCCAGCAGCTCAGGCCCAACCGCAGGGTACACCGGGGAGCTGTTTTTT. This chain links TRBV7-7 with TRBJ2-2, with D maybe TRBD1 (5 bases). Germline V gene lookup returns CDR1 SSHAT and CDR2 FNYEAQ (reference sequence). V shed 4 bases and J shed 3 bases, with 18 bases lying between them. The CDR3 sequence is 17 residues long.

Only one count was recorded for this clone. The chain is built from TRBV6-6 and TRBJ1-5; D ambiguous. Germline V lookup: CDR1 MNHNY, CDR2 SVGAGI (reference sequence). This CDR3 spans 15 amino acids. V was clipped by 8 bases and J by 5 bases, with 19 bases between them. The CDR3 bases are TGTGCCAGCTCGCGCGTGTGGAGCGGCGATCAGCCCCAGCATTTT. Protein sequence: CASSRVWSGDQPQHF.

Only one count was recorded for this clone. The chain links TRBV7-2 to TRBJ2-5; TRBD2 is a possible D gene (6 bases). V was shortened by 8 bases and J by 4 bases, with 17 bases between the two germline ends. CDR1 and CDR2 (germline): SGHTA, FQGNSA. CDR3 length: 14 amino acids. CDR3: CASGRMRGRETQYF. In nucleotides, the CDR3 is TGTGCCAGCGGCCGTATGCGGGGTAGAGAGACCCAGTACTTC.

The chain links TRBV25-1 to TRBJ2-1, with D perhaps TRBD1 (6 bases). The CDR3 is made up of 13 amino acids. CDR1 and CDR2 (germline): MGHDK, SYGVNS. Trimming stripped 7 bases from V and 7 bases from J, with 14 bases between. DNA of the CDR3: TGTGCCAGCACCTCAGACCAGGGGAATGAGCAGTTCTTC. Its protein is CASTSDQGNEQFF.

This chain links TRBV6-1 with TRBJ2-3, with D perhaps TRBD1 (6 bases). The CDR3 covers 15 residues. Germline V gene sequence: CDR1 MNHNS, CDR2 SASEGT. V lost 6 bases and J lost 2, with 15 bases in between. This CDR3 is CASSLRGQSTDTQYF. For the CDR3, the DNA is TGTGCCAGCAGCCTCCGTGGACAGTCCACAGATACGCAGTATTTT.

In this sample, this clone turned up once. V gene TRBV25-1 combines with J gene TRBJ2-1, with D tentatively TRBD2 (7 bases). Germline assignment: CDR1 MGHDK and CDR2 SYGVNS. The length of the CDR3 is 16 residues. V lost 2 bases and J lost 5, with 16 bases in between. CDR3 nucleotides: TGTGCCAGCAGTGAACCCGGGACGGGGGGCAACAATGAGCAGTTCTTC. Translated, it gives CASSEPGTGGNNEQFF.

The chain joins TRBV5-6 to TRBJ2-5; weak D call: TRBD1 (6 bases). Trimming stripped 0 bases from V and 2 bases from J, with 11 bases between. The CDR3 totals 15 residues. Germline CDR1 is SGHDT and CDR2 is YYEEEE. CDR3 sequence (DNA): TGTGCCAGCAGCTTGGCCGGACAGCTACAAGAGACCCAGTACTTC. Its translation: CASSLAGQLQETQYF. The full variable domain, in which reference TRBV5-6 and TRBJ2-5 provide the parts outside the CDR3, is DAGVTQSPTHLIKTRGQQVTLRCSPKSGHDTVSWYQQALGQGPQFIFQYYEEEERQRGNFPDRFSGHQFPNYSSELNVNALLLGDSALYLCASSLAGQLQETQYFGPGTRLLVL.

This chain links TRBV5-1 with TRBJ2-6, with 10 positions matching TRBD1. CDR1 and CDR2 from the germline V gene are SGHRS and YFSETQ. The CDR3 length is 19 residues. V lost 4 bases to trimming and J lost 3 bases; unmatched junction nucleotides: 13. The CDR3 region is CASSKHRDRGMRGANVLTF. CDR3 nucleotides: TGCGCCAGCAGCAAACACCGGGACAGGGGCATGCGTGGGGCCAACGTCCTGACTTTC.

The V call is TRBV9, the J call TRBJ2-3; 8 bases map to TRBD2. Germline-derived CDR1 and CDR2 are SGDLS and YYNGEE. This CDR3 is built from 17 residues. With V trimmed by 0 bases and J by 3 bases, 9 bases remained unmatched. The CDR3 protein is CASSVDPRGGVTDTQYF. The CDR3 nucleotides read TGTGCCAGCAGCGTAGATCCCCGGGGGGGCGTGACAGATACGCAGTATTTT.